One sample yielded the 4 T cell receptor beta chains listed below, sequenced in a study of response to subunit inactivated influenza vaccine. MiXCR was run by TCRdb on the RT-PCR reads, yielding one entry per CDR3 protein. The sample holds around 470,000 distinct CDR3 sequences, less than 7.5% seen once. Sample: PBMCs from blood, taken 23 to 25 months after vaccination. Source of these receptors: a man aged 45 to 70 who received an inactivated influenza vaccine.

This clonotype has more than one count but fewer than ten. The gene calls are TRBV10-3 and TRBJ2-5; D not resolved. Per the germline V gene, CDR1 is ENHRY and CDR2 is SYGVKD. The V end lost 6 bases, the J end lost 4 bases, and 12 bases lay between the germline ends. The CDR3 is made up of 13 amino acids. The chain's CDR3 is CAIRDGPGETQYF. CDR3 nucleotides: TGTGCCATCAGGGACGGACCTGGAGAGACCCAGTACTTC.

The chain's CDR3 is CAGKNSYNSPLHF. CDR3 nucleotides: TGTGCCGGCAAGAACTCCTATAATTCACCCCTCCACTTT. The chain carries TRBV28 and TRBJ1-6; D ambiguous. Trimming stripped 11 bases from V and 0 bases from J, with 8 bases between. Germline V gene data show CDR1 as MDHEN and CDR2 as SYDVKM. This CDR3 has 13 residues.

The table lists this clonotype with many counts. The chain is built from TRBV4-2 and TRBJ2-5, with 14 bases fitting TRBD2. V was pared by 2 bases and J by 5 bases, with 4 bases of the junction left unmatched. In germline, CDR1 is LGHNA, CDR2 YNFKEQ. There are 16 residues in the CDR3. For the CDR3, the DNA is TGTGCCAGCAGCCAACGACTAGCGGGGGGGCCGGAGACCCAGTACTTC. Protein sequence: CASSQRLAGGPETQYF.

This sequence joins TRBV21-1 and TRBJ2-5. TRBV21-1 represents a pseudogene. CDR3 length equals 14 residues. CDR3 residues: CASSKVFTEETQYF. CDR3 sequence (DNA): TGTGCCAGCAGCAAAGTATTTACAGAAGAGACCCAGTACTTC.